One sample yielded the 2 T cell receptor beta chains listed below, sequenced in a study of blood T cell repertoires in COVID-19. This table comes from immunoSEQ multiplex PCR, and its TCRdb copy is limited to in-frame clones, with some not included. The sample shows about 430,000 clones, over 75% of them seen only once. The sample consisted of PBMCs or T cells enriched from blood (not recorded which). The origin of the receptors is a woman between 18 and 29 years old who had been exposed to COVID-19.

The CDR3 protein is CASSSPAGGYTEAFF. The CDR3 DNA follows: TGTGCCAGCAGCTCCCCCGCAGGGGGTTATACTGAAGCTTTCTTT. V usage is TRBV7-9 and J usage is TRBJ1-1; 7 nucleotides match TRBD1. The CDR3 sequence is 15 residues long. Germline CDR1 reads SEHNR; CDR2 reads FQNEAQ (reference sequence). Germline trimming cut 4 bases from V and 5 bases from J; bases unmatched to any gene: 10.

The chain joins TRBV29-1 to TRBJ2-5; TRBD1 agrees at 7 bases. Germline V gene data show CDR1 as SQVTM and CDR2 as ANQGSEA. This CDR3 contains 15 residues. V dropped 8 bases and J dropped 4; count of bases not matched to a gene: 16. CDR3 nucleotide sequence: TGCAGCACCAGCACGGCAGGGGGAAGTGGAGAGACCCAGTACTTC. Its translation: CSTSTAGGSGETQYF. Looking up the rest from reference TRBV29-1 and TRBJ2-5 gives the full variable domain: SAVISQKPSRDICQRGTSLTIQCQVDSQVTMMFWYRQQPGQSLTLIATANQGSEATYESGFVIDKFPISRPNLTFSTLTVSNMSPEDSSIYLCSTSTAGGSGETQYFGPGTRLLVL.